The T cell receptor beta chain under discussion was sequenced for a study of shared clonotypes between healthy human individuals. Findings of the study overall: Generation probability values for non-shared clonotypes were lower than those for clonotypes shared by all four donors.

This CDR3 has 13 amino acids. Germline CDR1 SGHAT, CDR2 FQNNGV. V was trimmed by 2 bases and J by 5 bases, leaving 6 bases between them. Healthy and HIV-negative, the adult donors had no recent acute infections or vaccinations. Method: immunoSEQ multiplex PCR; TCRdb's copy keeps in-frame clones and lacks some. Among around 700,000 clones, less than 85% were seen once, and the ten largest hold more than 1.5%. As for this clone: Its matching antigen is unknown. Other nucleotide sequences in the sample specify the same CDR3.

Input material: memory CD4+ T cells sorted from blood. Subset of the sample: CD45RA-negative fraction. The sequence was obtained from a woman in her thirties in good health. The V gene is TRBV11-2, the J gene TRBJ2-2; D remains ambiguous. CDR3 amino acids: CASSLYVTGELFF. The CDR3 nucleotides are TGTGCCAGCAGCTTATACGTAACCGGGGAGCTGTTTTTT.